Following are 27 T cell receptor beta chains from one sample sequenced in a study of identical twins. TCRdb re-derived calls from the 5' RACE reads in MiXCR, one entry per CDR3 protein. The sample has around 670,000 distinct CDR3 sequences; around 6% are singletons. Sequencing was done on a sample of naive T cells sorted from blood. The receptors were gathered from a man between 18 and 29 years old in good health.

The chain uses TRBV27 and TRBJ2-7; maybe TRBD2 (5 bases). The CDR3 extends over 14 amino acids. V was clipped by 10 bases and J by 2 bases, with 18 bases between them. CDR1 MNHEY and CDR2 SMNVEV come from the germline V gene (reference sequence). CDR3: CATRADVGPYEQYF. The CDR3 DNA is TGTGCCACCCGAGCGGATGTCGGACCCTACGAGCAGTACTTC.

This clonotype has just a few counts. The J gene is TRBJ2-2, the V gene TRBV6-5; D gene uncertain. V was trimmed by 5 bases and J by 3 bases, leaving 16 bases between them. Germline CDR1 reads MNHEY; CDR2 reads SVGAGI. This CDR3 spans 16 amino acids. For the CDR3, the DNA is TGTGCCAGCAGTAACGTGATAGGGTTGGACACCGGGGAGCTGTTTTTT. This sequence encodes CASSNVIGLDTGELFF.

This clonotype occurred many times. The V gene is TRBV10-3, the J gene TRBJ2-1, with 7 bases matching TRBD1. V was pared by 4 bases and J by 5 bases, with 2 bases of the junction left unmatched. CDR1 is ENHRY and CDR2 is SYGVKD in the germline V gene. The CDR3 spans 13 residues. The chain's CDR3 is CAISGDSNNEQFF. In DNA form, the CDR3 reads TGTGCCATCAGTGGGGACAGCAACAATGAGCAGTTCTTC.

This clonotype was counted ten times or more. V is TRBV12-3 or TRBV12-4 and J is TRBJ2-1; D perhaps matches TRBD2 (6 bases). The CDR3 is made up of 14 amino acids. Trimming cost V 3 bases and J 4 bases, with 10 bases left between them. CDR3 nucleotide sequence: TGTGCCAGCAGTTTCGGGACTGGTTACAATGAGCAGTTCTTC. This codes for CASSFGTGYNEQFF.

In its sample, this clonotype was seen a few times. The CDR3 spells CASSLVWDTLTGELFF. Here the CDR3 DNA reads TGTGCCAGCAGCTTAGTTTGGGACACCCTCACCGGGGAGCTGTTTTTT. The chain carries TRBV7-2 and TRBJ2-2, with D possibly TRBD1 on 6 matching bases. The V end lost 1 base, the J end lost 4 bases, and 13 bases lay between the germline ends. The CDR3 runs 16 residues. Germline values: CDR1 SGHTA, CDR2 FQGNSA.

This clonotype was recorded at least ten times. The chain recombines TRBV6-1 with TRBJ1-5; TRBD1 might be the D (6 bases). Germline V gene data show CDR1 as MNHNS and CDR2 as SASEGT. This CDR3 is built from 14 residues. With 5 bases removed from V and 4 bases from J, the gap between germline ends came to 12 bases. The CDR3 sequence: CASSPGTNNQPQHF. Here the CDR3 DNA reads TGTGCCAGCAGTCCCGGGACAAATAATCAGCCCCAGCATTTT.

This clonotype was observed at least ten times. V gene TRBV20-1 combines with J gene TRBJ2-7; no reliable D call. Germline-derived CDR1 and CDR2 are DFQATT and SNEGSKA (reference sequence). V shed 1 base and J shed 0 bases, with 7 bases lying between them. The CDR3 totals 13 residues. This CDR3 reads CSARGYSSYEQYF. The CDR3 DNA is TGCAGTGCTAGAGGGTACAGCTCCTACGAGCAGTACTTC.

This clonotype showed up just a few times. The gene calls are TRBV27 and TRBJ2-1; D not certain. This CDR3 is built from 18 residues. Germline V lookup: CDR1 MNHEY, CDR2 SMNVEV (reference sequence). V lost 2 bases and J lost 6, with 23 bases in between. In nucleotides, the CDR3 is TGTGCCAGCAGTTTAGAACAGCCAGATCTAATGCTGGCCAATGAGCAGTTCTTC. It yields the protein CASSLEQPDLMLANEQFF.

This clonotype was recorded at least ten times. The chain joins TRBV6-2 or TRBV6-3 to TRBJ1-2; 9 positions agree with TRBD1. Unmatched junction bases numbered 6, after V lost 6 bases and J lost 1 base. The CDR3 runs 15 residues. CDR1 and CDR2 from the germline V gene are MNHEY and SVGEGT. In DNA, the CDR3 is TGTGCCAGCAGAAACAGGGGGCGAAATAACTATGGCTACACCTTC. This translates into CASRNRGRNNYGYTF.

This clonotype has at least ten counts. The CDR3 loop is CASSSGLTKDTIYF. For the CDR3, the DNA is TGTGCCAGCAGCTCGGGACTGACGAAGGACACCATATATTTT. The V call is TRBV5-6, the J call TRBJ1-3; D is perhaps TRBD1 (5 bases). CDR3 size: 14 residues. The ends were cut back, 3 bases at V and 8 bases at J, with 15 bases in the middle. Germline CDR1 is SGHDT and CDR2 is YYEEEE.

This clonotype was recorded a few times. The rearrangement uses TRBV20-1 and TRBJ2-1; D possibly matches TRBD1 or TRBD2 (5 bases each). The CDR3 totals 16 residues. Germline V gene data show CDR1 as DFQATT and CDR2 as SNEGSKA (reference sequence). The V end lost 0 bases, the J end lost 0 bases, and 12 bases lay between the germline ends. For the CDR3, the DNA is TGCAGTGCTAGAGATGTGGGGGTCAGCTCCTACAATGAGCAGTTCTTC. It translates to CSARDVGVSSYNEQFF.

In its sample, this clonotype was seen a few times. The chain carries TRBV30 and TRBJ1-5; possible D gene TRBD1, 6 bases. Germline values: CDR1 GTSNPN, CDR2 SVGIG (reference sequence). The CDR3 has 16 amino acids. Trimming took off 2 bases at V and 0 bases at J, with 14 bases between the two ends. As DNA, the CDR3 is TGTGCCTGGAGTCCAACGGGGACAAGTAGCAATCAGCCCCAGCATTTT. Amino acids: CAWSPTGTSSNQPQHF.

This clonotype was seen repeatedly, ten times or more. The V and J genes are TRBV20-1 and TRBJ1-2; D is undetermined. Germline CDR1 and CDR2: DFQATT and SNEGSKA (reference sequence). CDR3 length: 15 residues. V was trimmed by 6 bases and J by 6 bases, leaving 23 bases between them. CDR3: CSASPSLLSAHGYTF. Written as DNA, the CDR3 is TGCAGTGCCTCCCCCAGCCTCCTTAGCGCCCATGGCTACACCTTC.

In the case of this clonotype: This clone may be a read error of a much larger clone one base away. V is TRBV27 and J is TRBJ1-5; no firm D call. The V gene's germline CDR1 is MNHEY and CDR2 SMNVEV (reference sequence). This CDR3 contains 13 residues. CDR3 amino acids: CASSFETNQPQRF. Written as DNA, the CDR3 is TGTGCCAGCAGTTTTGAAACTAATCAGCCCCAGCGTTTT.

The J gene is TRBJ2-2, the V gene TRBV7-2; 7 nucleotides align to TRBD1. J gave up 5 bases and V 1 base, and 10 bases lay outside the gene matches. CDR1 and CDR2 from the germline V gene are SGHTA and FQGNSA. The CDR3 covers 17 residues. CDR3 amino acids: CASSLVKTGLGTGELFF. The CDR3 DNA reads as TGTGCCAGCAGCTTAGTGAAGACAGGGCTTGGGACCGGGGAGCTGTTTTTT.

The chain combines TRBV3-1 with TRBJ2-7; unclear D gene. CDR1 and CDR2 (germline): LGHDT, YNNKEL (reference sequence). The CDR3 consists of 15 residues. V was clipped by 0 bases and J by 6 bases, with 15 bases between them. The CDR3 is CASSQDQVSAGEQYF. The CDR3 region has the DNA TGTGCCAGCAGCCAAGATCAGGTCTCTGCAGGCGAGCAGTACTTC.

The chain recombines TRBV2 with TRBJ2-3; 8 bases align to TRBD2. CDR3 length equals 15 residues. Per germline, CDR1 SNHLY and CDR2 FYNNEI. V was pared by 8 bases and J by 5 bases, with 12 bases of the junction left unmatched. The CDR3 here is CASPRGREEGDTQYF. CDR3 nucleotides: TGTGCCAGCCCGAGAGGGCGGGAGGAGGGAGATACGCAGTATTTT.

This clonotype was observed many times. The chain carries TRBV28 and TRBJ2-7; TRBD2 matches at 12 bases. This CDR3 spans 16 amino acids. The trim removed 4 bases at V and 1 base at J, leaving 5 bases unmatched. Per the germline V gene, CDR1 is MDHEN and CDR2 is SYDVKM. In DNA, the CDR3 is TGTGCCAGCAGTTCTAGGACTAGCGGGATATCCTACGAGCAGTACGTC. Translated, it gives CASSSRTSGISYEQYV.

As concerns this clonotype: Given the absence of the conserved phenylalanine or tryptophan at the CDR3 end, a read error is likely. The rearrangement joins TRBV11-2 to TRBJ2-1; tentative D call: TRBD2 (5 bases). Germline CDR1 reads SGHAT; CDR2 reads FQNNGV. The CDR3 is 15 amino acids. V was shortened by 3 bases and J by 0 bases, with 9 bases between the two germline ends. The CDR3 here is CASSFGSGSYNEQFL. The CDR3 DNA reads as TGTGCCAGCAGCTTTGGGAGTGGCTCCTACAATGAGCAGTTCTTG.

The sample holds many counts of this clonotype. J is TRBJ2-1 and V is TRBV21-1; no DNA check was done on the table's D call, TRBD2. TRBV21-1 is classified as a pseudogene. The length of the CDR3 is 13 residues. The CDR3 DNA is TGTGCCAGCAGCAATAAACGTGGGGGACTAACGTTCTTC. Its translation: CASSNKRGGLTFF.

The sample holds many counts of this clonotype. The chain uses TRBV20-1 and TRBJ2-7, with D perhaps matching TRBD2 (6 bases). CDR3 length: 14 amino acids. Looked up from germline, CDR1 is DFQATT and CDR2 is SNEGSKA (reference sequence). Deletions cut 6 bases from V and 0 bases from J, with 15 bases between. The CDR3, as DNA: TGCAGTGCCCGCGGGATGGTTGGCTCCTACGAGCAGTACTTC. This codes for CSARGMVGSYEQYF.

This clonotype was observed a handful of times. The rearrangement links TRBV20-1 to TRBJ2-3, with 7 bases identical to TRBD2. The CDR3 consists of 14 residues. CDR1 DFQATT and CDR2 SNEGSKA come from the germline V gene (reference sequence). V dropped 2 bases and J dropped 0; count of bases not matched to a gene: 2. CDR3 sequence reads: CSARLADSTDTQYF. The CDR3, as DNA: TGCAGTGCTAGACTAGCGGATAGCACAGATACGCAGTATTTT.

This clonotype showed up many times. This chain joins TRBV5-1 and TRBJ2-3; D gene ambiguous. Trimming removed 0 bases from V and 3 bases from J, with 8 bases in between. Germline values: CDR1 SGHRS, CDR2 YFSETQ. The length of the CDR3 is 14 residues. The CDR3 here is CASSLGLVTDTQYF. DNA for the CDR3: TGCGCCAGCAGCTTGGGGTTGGTGACAGATACGCAGTATTTT.

This clonotype has more than one count but fewer than ten. The chain has TRBV20-1 and TRBJ2-3; TRBD1 might be the D (6 bases). CDR1 and CDR2 from the germline V gene are DFQATT and SNEGSKA (reference sequence). The CDR3 spans 14 residues. Trimming stripped 3 bases from V and 11 bases from J, with 21 bases between. Here the CDR3 DNA reads TGCAGTGCTAGTCTCCAGGGGTCCTTATCGTGGCAGTATTTT. Encoded protein: CSASLQGSLSWQYF.

This clonotype has just a few counts. The chain combines TRBV25-1 with TRBJ1-4, with a tentative D call TRBD1 (5 bases). V was shortened by 5 bases and J by 7 bases, with 11 bases between the two germline ends. The germline V gene encodes CDR1 MGHDK and CDR2 SYGVNS. The CDR3 runs to 13 residues. CDR3 region: CASSWGVREKLFF. CDR3 bases: TGTGCCAGCAGTTGGGGGGTCCGTGAAAAACTGTTTTTT.

This clonotype was counted many times. In DNA form, the CDR3 reads TGTGCCAGCAGCCAAGAGAAGGGAGACCCAGATACGCAGTATTTT. Amino acids: CASSQEKGDPDTQYF. V gene TRBV4-2 combines with J gene TRBJ2-3; D perhaps matches TRBD2 (5 bases). V lost 0 bases and J 4 bases, leaving 11 bases between the germline ends. The germline V gene has CDR1 LGHNA and CDR2 YNFKEQ. The CDR3 is 15 amino acids.

This clonotype was found a few times. The J gene is TRBJ2-1, the V gene TRBV2; D is undetermined. The germline V gene has CDR1 SNHLY and CDR2 FYNNEI. This CDR3 comprises 12 residues. Trimming stripped 3 bases from V and 7 bases from J, with 7 bases between. CDR3 sequence reads: CASSEVVNEQFF. The CDR3 DNA follows: TGTGCCAGCAGTGAGGTTGTAAATGAGCAGTTCTTC. Complete variable domain (other parts from reference TRBV2 and TRBJ2-1): EPEVTQTPSHQVTQMGQEVILRCVPISNHLYFYWYRQILGQKVEFLVSFYNNEISEKSEIFDDQFSVERPDGSNFTLKIRSTKLEDSAMYFCASSEVVNEQFFGPGTRLTVL.